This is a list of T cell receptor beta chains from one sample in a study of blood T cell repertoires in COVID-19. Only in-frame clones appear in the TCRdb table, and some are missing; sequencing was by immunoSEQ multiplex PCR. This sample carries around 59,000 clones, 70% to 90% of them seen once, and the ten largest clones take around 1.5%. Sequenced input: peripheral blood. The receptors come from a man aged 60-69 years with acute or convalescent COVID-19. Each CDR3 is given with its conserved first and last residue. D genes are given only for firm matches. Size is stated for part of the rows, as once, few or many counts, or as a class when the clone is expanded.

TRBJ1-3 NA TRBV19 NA TGTGCCAGTAGTATTCAGGGAACTGAAAACACCATATATTTT CASSIQGTENTIYF
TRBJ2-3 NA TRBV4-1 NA TGCGCCAGCACCTCTAGATTGACAGTCACAGATACGCAGTATTTT CASTSRLTVTDTQYF
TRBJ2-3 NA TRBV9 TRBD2 TGTGCCAGCAGCACCGGACTAGCGGGAGATTTTAGCACAGATACGCAGTATTTT CASSTGLAGDFSTDTQYF
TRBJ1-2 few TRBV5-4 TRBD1 TGTGCCAGCAGCTCTCGGACAGGCCCCGGACGCTATGGCTACACCTTC CASSSRTGPGRYGYTF
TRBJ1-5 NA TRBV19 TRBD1 TGTGCCAGTAGTAGGGACAGGGAGAGCAATCAGCCCCAGCATTTT CASSRDRESNQPQHF
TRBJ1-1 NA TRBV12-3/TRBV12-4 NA TGTGCCAGCAGTTTCCGACAAAACACTGAAGCTTTCTTT CASSFRQNTEAFF
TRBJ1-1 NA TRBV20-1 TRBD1 TGCAGTGCTAGTGAGGATGACAGGGCCCATGAAGCTTTCTTT CSASEDDRAHEAFF
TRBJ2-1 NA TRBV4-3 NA TGCGCCAGCAGCCCCACCCCAGGGGATGAGCAGTTCTTC CASSPTPGDEQFF
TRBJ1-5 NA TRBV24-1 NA TGTGCCACCAGTGATGGGATAGCGGGTCAGCCCCAGCATTTT CATSDGIAGQPQHF
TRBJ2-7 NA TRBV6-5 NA TGTGCCAGCATGACCCGTACGGGCGAGCAGTACTTC CASMTRTGEQYF
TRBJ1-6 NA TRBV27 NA TGTGCCAGCAGCAGGGGTATGGGCTCACCCCTCCACTTT CASSRGMGSPLHF
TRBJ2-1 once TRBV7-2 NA TGTGCCAGCAGCTTAGTGACTAGTTTCCACAATGAGCAGTTCTTC CASSLVTSFHNEQFF
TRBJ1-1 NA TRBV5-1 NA TGCGCCAGCAGCTTGTCTGGGGAGGCAGGCACTGAAGCTTTCTTT CASSLSGEAGTEAFF
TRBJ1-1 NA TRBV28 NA TGTGCCAGCAGCCCCAGGGGCCGGCGTGAAGCTTTCTTT CASSPRGRREAFF
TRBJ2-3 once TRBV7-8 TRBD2 TGTGCCAGCAGCTTAGTGACTAGCGGTTCCCTCACAGATACGCAGTATTTT CASSLVTSGSLTDTQYF
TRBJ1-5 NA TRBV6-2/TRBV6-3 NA TGTGCCAGCAGCGCGCACCGGGACACCCCTTTCAATCAGCCCCAGCATTTT CASSAHRDTPFNQPQHF
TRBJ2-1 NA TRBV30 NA TGTGCCTGGAGTTCCAGGGGCAATGAGCAGTTCTTC CAWSSRGNEQFF
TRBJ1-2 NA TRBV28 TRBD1 TGTGCCGCGAGGGGGCCCGCTAACTATGGCTACACCTTC CAARGPANYGYTF
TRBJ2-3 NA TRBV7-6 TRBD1 TGTGCCAGCAGCTTAGTCCTCGGACAGGGGGATACGCAGTATTTT CASSLVLGQGDTQYF
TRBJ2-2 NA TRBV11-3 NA TGTGCCAGCAGCAGAGGTCTAGCTTTCAGCGGGGAGCTGTTTTTT CASSRGLAFSGELFF
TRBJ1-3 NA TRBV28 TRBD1 TGTGCCAGCAACTTTAGGACAGGGGGAGGCACCATATATTTT CASNFRTGGGTIYF
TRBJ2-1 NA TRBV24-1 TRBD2 TGTGCCACCAGTGGTGCACCGGCGGGAGGGAATGAGCAGTTCTTC CATSGAPAGGNEQFF
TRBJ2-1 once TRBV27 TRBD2 TGTGCCAGCGGATTGCGGACTAGCGGGAGCAATGAGCAGTTCTTC CASGLRTSGSNEQFF
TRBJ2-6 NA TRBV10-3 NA TGTGCCATCAGTGACCAAACAGGGACTGGGGCCAACGTCCTGACTTTC CAISDQTGTGANVLTF
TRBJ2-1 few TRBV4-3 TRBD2 TGCGCCAGCAGCCAAGACTCTAGCGGGAGTAATGAGCAGTTCTTC CASSQDSSGSNEQFF
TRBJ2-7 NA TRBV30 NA TGTGCCTGGAGCTTGATTAAGTATGAAGAGTACGAGCAGTACTTC CAWSLIKYEEYEQYF
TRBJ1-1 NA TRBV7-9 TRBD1 TGTGCCAGCAGCTACCCTAAGGGGGCCGGTACTGAAGCTTTCTTT CASSYPKGAGTEAFF
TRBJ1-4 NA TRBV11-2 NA TGTGCCAGCAGCTTAGCGACACCTTCAACTAATGAAAAACTGTTTTTT CASSLATPSTNEKLFF
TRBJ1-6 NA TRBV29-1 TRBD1 TGCAGCGCTGGGACAGGGGACGAAGGAGGGGCCCTCCACTTT CSAGTGDEGGALHF
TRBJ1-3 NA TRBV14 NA TGTGCCAGCAGCCAAGGGACAGTCTCTGGAAACACCATATATTTT CASSQGTVSGNTIYF
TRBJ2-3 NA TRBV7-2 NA TGTGCCAGCAGCTTAGGGTACTACACAGATACGCAGTATTTT CASSLGYYTDTQYF
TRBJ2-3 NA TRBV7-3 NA TGTGCCAGCAGCACCCAAAGACAGGGAGGTTTTGGAGATACGCAGTATTTT CASSTQRQGGFGDTQYF
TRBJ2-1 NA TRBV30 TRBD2 TGTGCCCTAGCGGGAGGTTATTTTGAGCAGTTCTTC CALAGGYFEQFF
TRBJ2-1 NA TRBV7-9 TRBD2 TGTGCCAGCAGCTTAGCGGCCGGGACTACCTTTTCGCAGTTCTTC CASSLAAGTTFSQFF
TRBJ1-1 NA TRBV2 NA TGTGCCAGCAGTGATGGGCAGGGCGACACTGAAGCTTTCTTT CASSDGQGDTEAFF
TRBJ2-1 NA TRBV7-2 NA TGTGCCAGCAGATCACTTAGCTCCTACAATGAGCAGTTCTTC CASRSLSSYNEQFF
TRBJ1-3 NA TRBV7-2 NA TGTGCCAGCAGCTTAAACAGGGCTGGAAACACCATATATTTT CASSLNRAGNTIYF
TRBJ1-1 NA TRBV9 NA TGTGCCAGCAGCGTAGGGGAGGGGTTCTCGAACACTGAAGCTTTCTTT CASSVGEGFSNTEAFF
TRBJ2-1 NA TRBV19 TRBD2 TGTGCCAGTAGTATAGGACTAGCGGGAGAAGAACGGCAGTTCTTC CASSIGLAGEERQFF
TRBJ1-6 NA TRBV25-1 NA TGTGCCAGCAGTCCCGGGGGAAATTCACCCCTCCACTTT CASSPGGNSPLHF
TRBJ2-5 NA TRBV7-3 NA TGTGCCAGCAGCTTAGGACGGGATGAGACCCAGTACTTC CASSLGRDETQYF
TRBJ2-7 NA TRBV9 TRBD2 TGTGCCAGCAGCGTAGGTGCGGGGGTGGCCTACGAGCAGTACTTC CASSVGAGVAYEQYF
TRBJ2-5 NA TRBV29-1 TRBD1 TGCAGCGGACGGGACAGGGTAAAAGAGACCCAGTACTTC CSGRDRVKETQYF
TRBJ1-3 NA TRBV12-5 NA TGTGCTAGTACGGTCGCGGGAAACACCATATATTTT CASTVAGNTIYF
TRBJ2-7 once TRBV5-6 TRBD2 TGTGCCAGCAGCTTGTTGGCGGGGGTGTACGAGCAGTACTTC CASSLLAGVYEQYF
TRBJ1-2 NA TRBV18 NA TGTGCCAGCTCACCACCTATCTCGGGTGGCTACACCTTC CASSPPISGGYTF
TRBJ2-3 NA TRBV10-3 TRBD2 TGTGCCATCACAGCGGGACTTGGCACAGATACGCAGTATTTT CAITAGLGTDTQYF
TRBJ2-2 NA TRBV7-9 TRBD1 TGTGCCAGCAGCCCAAGTAGGGGGCCAAGCGGGGAGCTGTTTTTT CASSPSRGPSGELFF
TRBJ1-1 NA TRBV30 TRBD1 TGTGCCTGGAGGATTACAGGGGGCACTGAAGCTTTCTTT CAWRITGGTEAFF